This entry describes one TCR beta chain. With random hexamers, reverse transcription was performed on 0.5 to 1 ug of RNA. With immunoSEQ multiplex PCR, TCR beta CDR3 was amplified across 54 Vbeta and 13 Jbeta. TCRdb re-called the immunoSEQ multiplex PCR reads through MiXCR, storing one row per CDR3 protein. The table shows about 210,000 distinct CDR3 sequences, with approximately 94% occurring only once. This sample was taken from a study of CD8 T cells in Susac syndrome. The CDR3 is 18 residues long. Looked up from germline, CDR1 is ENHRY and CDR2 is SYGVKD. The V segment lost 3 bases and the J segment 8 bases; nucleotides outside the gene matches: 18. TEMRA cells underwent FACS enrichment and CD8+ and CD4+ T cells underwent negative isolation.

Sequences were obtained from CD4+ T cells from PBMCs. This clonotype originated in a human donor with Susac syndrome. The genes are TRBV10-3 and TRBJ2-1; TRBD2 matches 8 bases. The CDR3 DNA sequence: TGTGCCATCAGTGAATACGCTGGTGCCCCCGGGGGGGTCCATGAGCAGTTCTTC. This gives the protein CAISEYAGAPGGVHEQFF.